Listed below are T cell receptor beta chains from one sample, sequenced in a study of cytomegalovirus exposure and HLA in healthy donors. Repertoires were generated with immunoSEQ multiplex PCR, while TCRdb's copy carries only in-frame clones and drops some. The table lists approximately 190,000 clones, around 88% of them singletons. The sequenced sample was PBMCs. These receptors were obtained from a man between 40 and 49 years old in good health and CMV-seropositive. CDR3s include the opening cysteine and the closing phenylalanine or tryptophan. Each record gives: clone size, V gene, D gene, J gene, CDR3 protein, CDR3 DNA. D genes are given only for firm matches. Clone size is not always given. Where it is, it says once, few, many or a class for expanded clones.

clone_size: NA; v_call: TRBV4-3; d_call: TRBD1; j_call: TRBJ2-7; cdr3_aa: CASSRGTGLYEQYF; cdr3_nt: TGCGCCAGCAGCCGGGGGACAGGGCTCTACGAGCAGTACTTC
clone_size: NA; v_call: TRBV23-1; d_call: TRBD2; j_call: TRBJ2-1; cdr3_aa: CASSPPGGPYNEQFF; cdr3_nt: TGCGCCAGCAGTCCCCCGGGGGGACCGTACAATGAGCAGTTCTTC
clone_size: NA; v_call: TRBV25-1; d_call: TRBD1; j_call: TRBJ1-1; cdr3_aa: CASSESTGLNTEAFF; cdr3_nt: TGTGCCAGCAGTGAATCGACAGGGTTGAACACTGAAGCTTTCTTT
clone_size: NA; v_call: TRBV19; d_call: TRBD1; j_call: TRBJ2-7; cdr3_aa: CASSISRTGYYEQYF; cdr3_nt: TGTGCCAGTAGTATATCCCGGACAGGGTACTACGAGCAGTACTTC
clone_size: NA; v_call: TRBV6-5; d_call: NA; j_call: TRBJ1-1; cdr3_aa: CASISPAGLNTEAFF; cdr3_nt: TGTGCCAGCATCTCCCCCGCGGGGCTGAACACTGAAGCTTTCTTT
clone_size: NA; v_call: TRBV6-1; d_call: NA; j_call: TRBJ2-1; cdr3_aa: CATGLTSYNEQFF; cdr3_nt: TGTGCCACTGGACTTACCTCCTACAATGAGCAGTTCTTC
clone_size: NA; v_call: TRBV7-8; d_call: TRBD2; j_call: TRBJ2-7; cdr3_aa: CASSLAGGSYEQYF; cdr3_nt: TGTGCCAGCAGCCTAGCGGGAGGGTCCTACGAGCAGTACTTC
clone_size: NA; v_call: TRBV7-8; d_call: NA; j_call: TRBJ1-1; cdr3_aa: CASSSRGVNTEAFF; cdr3_nt: TGTGCCAGCAGCTCCCGGGGAGTGAACACTGAAGCTTTCTTT
clone_size: NA; v_call: TRBV9; d_call: NA; j_call: TRBJ2-6; cdr3_aa: CASSVDSRSGANVLTF; cdr3_nt: TGTGCCAGCAGCGTTGACAGCCGCTCTGGGGCCAACGTCCTGACTTTC
clone_size: NA; v_call: TRBV28; d_call: TRBD1; j_call: TRBJ1-4; cdr3_aa: CASSRDRSATNEKLFF; cdr3_nt: TGTGCCAGCAGCCGGGACAGGTCAGCAACTAATGAAAAACTGTTTTTT
clone_size: NA; v_call: TRBV2; d_call: TRBD2; j_call: TRBJ2-5; cdr3_aa: CASSDRTSGGAQYF; cdr3_nt: TGTGCCAGCAGTGATCGGACTAGCGGGGGGGCCCAGTACTTC
clone_size: NA; v_call: TRBV6-5; d_call: TRBD1; j_call: TRBJ2-7; cdr3_aa: CASSLPGQGAPEQYF; cdr3_nt: TGTGCCAGCAGTCTCCCGGGACAGGGGGCGCCTGAGCAGTACTTC
clone_size: NA; v_call: TRBV6-1; d_call: NA; j_call: TRBJ2-6; cdr3_aa: CASRATSSGANVLTF; cdr3_nt: TGTGCCAGCAGAGCCACTAGCTCTGGGGCCAACGTCCTGACTTTC
clone_size: NA; v_call: TRBV6-5; d_call: NA; j_call: TRBJ1-2; cdr3_aa: CASSYSKTGVDYGYTF; cdr3_nt: TGTGCCAGCAGTTACTCGAAGACGGGAGTTGACTATGGCTACACCTTC
clone_size: NA; v_call: TRBV11-2; d_call: TRBD2; j_call: TRBJ2-3; cdr3_aa: CASSLDPGLAGVDTQYF; cdr3_nt: TGTGCCAGCAGCTTAGACCCGGGACTAGCGGGTGTAGATACGCAGTATTTT
clone_size: NA; v_call: TRBV29-1; d_call: NA; j_call: TRBJ1-1; cdr3_aa: CSVDPRGGTEAFF; cdr3_nt: TGCAGCGTTGACCCCCGGGGTGGCACTGAAGCTTTCTTT
clone_size: NA; v_call: TRBV4-2; d_call: TRBD2; j_call: TRBJ2-1; cdr3_aa: CASSPRTSGSYNEQFF; cdr3_nt: TGTGCCAGCAGCCCTCGGACTAGCGGATCCTACAATGAGCAGTTCTTC
clone_size: once; v_call: TRBV6-5; d_call: NA; j_call: TRBJ2-3; cdr3_aa: CASSYLPGVSTDTQYF; cdr3_nt: TGTGCCAGCAGTTACTTACCGGGGGTGAGCACAGATACGCAGTATTTT
clone_size: NA; v_call: TRBV25-1; d_call: NA; j_call: TRBJ1-3; cdr3_aa: CASSESRVGNTIYF; cdr3_nt: TGTGCCAGCAGTGAATCCCGGGTCGGAAACACCATATATTTT
clone_size: NA; v_call: TRBV18; d_call: TRBD1; j_call: TRBJ2-7; cdr3_aa: CASSPPRGQGLSEQYF; cdr3_nt: TGTGCCAGCTCACCACCCAGGGGACAGGGGCTTTCAGAGCAGTACTTC
clone_size: NA; v_call: TRBV11-2; d_call: NA; j_call: TRBJ1-3; cdr3_aa: CASSLGVPSGNTIYF; cdr3_nt: TGTGCCAGCAGCTTAGGAGTGCCCTCTGGAAACACCATATATTTT
clone_size: NA; v_call: TRBV21-1; d_call: NA; j_call: TRBJ1-2; cdr3_aa: CASSSRGGLTNYGYTF; cdr3_nt: TGTGCCAGCAGCTCCCGGGGGGGTTTGACTAACTATGGCTACACCTTC
clone_size: once; v_call: TRBV7-3; d_call: TRBD2; j_call: TRBJ2-7; cdr3_aa: CASSMTSGRAEQYF; cdr3_nt: TGTGCCAGCAGCATGACTAGCGGGAGGGCCGAGCAGTACTTC
clone_size: NA; v_call: TRBV18; d_call: NA; j_call: TRBJ2-3; cdr3_aa: CASSPNAPGDTQYF; cdr3_nt: TGTGCCAGCTCACCAAACGCTCCCGGGGATACGCAGTATTTT
clone_size: NA; v_call: TRBV7-6; d_call: TRBD2; j_call: TRBJ2-1; cdr3_aa: CASSSGTSGNEQFF; cdr3_nt: TGTGCCAGCAGCTCCGGGACTAGCGGGAATGAGCAGTTCTTC
clone_size: NA; v_call: TRBV7-2; d_call: NA; j_call: TRBJ2-7; cdr3_aa: CASSYQGTSYEQYF; cdr3_nt: TGTGCCAGCAGCTATCAGGGGACCTCCTACGAGCAGTACTTC
clone_size: once; v_call: TRBV11-2; d_call: TRBD1; j_call: TRBJ2-7; cdr3_aa: CASRGTGVTYEQYF; cdr3_nt: TGTGCCAGCAGGGGGACAGGGGTCACCTACGAGCAGTACTTC
clone_size: NA; v_call: TRBV28; d_call: NA; j_call: TRBJ1-1; cdr3_aa: CASFGTLNTEAFF; cdr3_nt: TGTGCCAGCTTTGGGACATTGAACACTGAAGCTTTCTTT
clone_size: NA; v_call: TRBV5-1; d_call: NA; j_call: TRBJ1-1; cdr3_aa: CASSLSSEAFF; cdr3_nt: TGCGCCAGCAGCTTGTCCAGTGAAGCTTTCTTT
clone_size: NA; v_call: TRBV9; d_call: NA; j_call: TRBJ1-1; cdr3_aa: CASSLMRGPAEAFF; cdr3_nt: TGTGCCAGCAGCCTCATGCGAGGGCCGGCTGAAGCTTTCTTT
clone_size: NA; v_call: TRBV7-9; d_call: NA; j_call: TRBJ2-5; cdr3_aa: CASSPRRSQETQYF; cdr3_nt: TGTGCCAGCAGCCCGAGGCGCAGCCAAGAGACCCAGTACTTC
clone_size: NA; v_call: TRBV30; d_call: NA; j_call: TRBJ1-5; cdr3_aa: CAWQQGFDQPQHF; cdr3_nt: TGTGCCTGGCAACAGGGTTTTGATCAGCCCCAGCATTTT
clone_size: NA; v_call: TRBV6-1; d_call: NA; j_call: TRBJ2-4; cdr3_aa: CASSESRTGRNSQYF; cdr3_nt: TGTGCCAGCAGTGAATCCCGAACAGGGAGAAACAGTCAGTACTTC